This TCR beta chain was sequenced for a study of vaccination and CD4 T cells after COVID-19. Broader study findings: It was found that, in convalescent patients, 304 of 307 vaccine-specific clones were spike mono-reactive. Among those convalescent, a median approximately 83% of reactive clones emerged solely post-vaccination.

Sequencing of the DNA from cultured CD4+ T cells was carried out with the Oncomine TCR Beta short-read assay. In TCRdb, the PCR reads were re-called with MiXCR into one record per CDR3 protein. The table includes 15,000 to 20,000 distinct CDR3 sequences, approximately 52% detected once. This CDR3 region has 13 residues. Germline assignment: CDR1 MNHNS and CDR2 SASEGT. Trimming pared 8 bases from V and 5 bases from J, leaving 15 bases between. Treatment of the sample: roughly nine-day PBMC culture with coronavirus spike peptide pools or control peptides (ViraFEST assay). Peptide pools at roughly 10 ug/ml stimulated under 2.5 million PBMCs per well with about 9.4 IU/ml IL-2. Following culture for approximately nine days, CD4+ T cells were isolated by negative selection. Points on this clonotype: What it binds is unknown.

The V gene is TRBV6-1, the J gene TRBJ2-5; a weak D match, TRBD2 (6 bases). This material consisted of CD4+ T cells from blood, cultured in vitro, taken after SARS-CoV-2 vaccination. This TCR was sampled from a human donor who had recovered from COVID-19. The DNA of the CDR3 is TGTGCCAGCCGGAGGGCTTCACGGGAGACCCAGTACTTC. Translating it yields CASRRASRETQYF.